Sequencing of this T cell receptor (beta chain) was carried out in a study of OX40 agonist ivuxolimab in advanced cancers. Overall study results and limits: In the 0.1-3.0 mg/kg groups, partial responders showed among the lowest expansion.

This clone was seen only a few times. Its specificity is unknown. The CDR3 loop spans 12 amino acids. In germline, CDR1 is GTSNPN, CDR2 SVGIG (reference sequence). V was cut by 5 bases and J by 5 bases, with 12 bases left in between. The table came from immunoSEQ multiplex PCR; TCRdb's copy has only in-frame clones and leaves some out. This sample has roughly 66,000 clones, with approximately 78% found just once. The sequence came from an adult with an advanced solid tumor such as melanoma, head and neck, liver or kidney cancer. The chain is built from TRBV30 and TRBJ1-1, with D perhaps TRBD1 (6 bases). This specimen was CD4+ or CD8+ T cells sorted from blood, taken in a trial of the OX40 agonist ivuxolimab. Here the CDR3 DNA reads TGTGCCTGGCTAGGGGGGGATACTGAAGCTTTCTTT. Protein: CAWLGGDTEAFF.